This TCR beta chain was obtained from a study of blood T cell repertoires in COVID-19. The overall study: COVID-19 samples collected from the United States, Italy and Spain covered acute and convalescent phases. From T cells, B-cell-depleted T cells, or PBMCs came the material, which was cDNA or gDNA.

Original processing notes: Amplification with reference gene primers provided the estimates of nucleated cell counts. Produced via immunoSEQ multiplex PCR; TCRdb's table is partial and in-frame only. The V and J calls and the clone size are those of that table, but D and trimming were determined from the DNA. The table includes about 320,000 clones, roughly 85% detected once. This CDR3 contains 13 residues. Germline V lookup: CDR1 ENHRY, CDR2 SYGVKD. V lost 8 bases, J lost 5 bases, and 10 bases lay in between. The sequence was obtained from a woman younger than 45 who had been exposed to COVID-19. The chain uses TRBV10-3 and TRBJ1-6; D is perhaps TRBD1 (6 bases). Sequenced sample: PBMCs or T cells enriched from blood (not recorded which). Written as DNA, the CDR3 is TGTGCCATCGGGACACGGGATAATTCACCCCTCCACTTT. Amino acids: CAIGTRDNSPLHF.